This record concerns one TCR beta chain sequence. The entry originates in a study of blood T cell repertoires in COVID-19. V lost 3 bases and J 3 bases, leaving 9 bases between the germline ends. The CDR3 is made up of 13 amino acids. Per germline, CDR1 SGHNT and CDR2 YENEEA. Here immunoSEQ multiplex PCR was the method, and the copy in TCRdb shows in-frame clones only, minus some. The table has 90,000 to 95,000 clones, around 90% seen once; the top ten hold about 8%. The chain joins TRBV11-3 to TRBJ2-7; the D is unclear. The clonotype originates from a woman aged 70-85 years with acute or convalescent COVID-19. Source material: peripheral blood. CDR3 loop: CASSFSRGYEQYF. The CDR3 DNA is TGTGCCAGCAGCTTTTCTAGAGGCTACGAGCAGTACTTC.